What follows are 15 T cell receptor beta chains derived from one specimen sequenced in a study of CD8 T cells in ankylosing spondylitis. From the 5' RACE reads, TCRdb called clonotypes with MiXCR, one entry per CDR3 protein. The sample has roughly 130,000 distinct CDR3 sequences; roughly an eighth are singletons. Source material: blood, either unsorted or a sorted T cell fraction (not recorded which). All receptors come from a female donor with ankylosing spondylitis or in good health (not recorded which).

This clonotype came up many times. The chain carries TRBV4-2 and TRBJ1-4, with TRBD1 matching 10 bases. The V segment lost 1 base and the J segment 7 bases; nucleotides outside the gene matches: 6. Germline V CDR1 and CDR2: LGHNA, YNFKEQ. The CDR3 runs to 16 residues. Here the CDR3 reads CASSQAAGTGVEKLFF. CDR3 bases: TGTGCCAGCAGCCAAGCAGCCGGGACAGGGGTTGAAAAACTGTTTTTT.

CDR3 DNA sequence: TGTGCCAGCATCCGAAAGAACACTGAAGCTTTCTTT. Its protein is CASIRKNTEAFF. This sequence joins TRBV5-6 and TRBJ1-1; no definite D call. V was clipped by 6 bases and J by 1 base, with 7 bases between them. The CDR3 is made up of 12 amino acids. Germline V CDR1 and CDR2: SGHDT, YYEEEE.

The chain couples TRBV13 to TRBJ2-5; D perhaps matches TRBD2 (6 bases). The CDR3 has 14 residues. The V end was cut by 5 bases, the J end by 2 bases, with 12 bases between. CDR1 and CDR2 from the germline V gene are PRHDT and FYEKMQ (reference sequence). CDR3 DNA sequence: TGTGCCAGCAGCCCTCGACTAGGGCAAGAGACCCAGTACTTC. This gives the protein CASSPRLGQETQYF.

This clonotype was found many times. The CDR3 DNA is TGTGCCAGCAAAGCCGGGACTAGCGGGAGGGCCGACTTGGACGAGCAGTACTTC. This encodes CASKAGTSGRADLDEQYF. This chain links TRBV11-1 with TRBJ2-7; 16 nucleotides align to TRBD2. Germline CDR1 reads SGHAT; CDR2 reads FQDESV (reference sequence). This CDR3 contains 18 residues. J was trimmed by 5 bases and V by 7 bases; bases with no gene match: 14.

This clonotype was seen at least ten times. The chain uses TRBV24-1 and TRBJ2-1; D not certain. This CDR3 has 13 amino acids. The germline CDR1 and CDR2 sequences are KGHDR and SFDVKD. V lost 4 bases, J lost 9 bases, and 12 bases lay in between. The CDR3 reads CATSDRLRSEQFF. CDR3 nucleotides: TGTGCCACCAGTGACCGACTCAGGAGTGAGCAGTTCTTC.

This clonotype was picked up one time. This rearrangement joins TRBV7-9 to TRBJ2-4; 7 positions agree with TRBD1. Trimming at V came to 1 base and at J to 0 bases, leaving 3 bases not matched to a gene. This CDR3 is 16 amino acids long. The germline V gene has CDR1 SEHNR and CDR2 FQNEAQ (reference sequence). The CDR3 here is CASSLEGAGAKNIQYF. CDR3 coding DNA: TGTGCCAGCAGCTTAGAGGGGGCCGGAGCCAAAAACATTCAGTACTTC.

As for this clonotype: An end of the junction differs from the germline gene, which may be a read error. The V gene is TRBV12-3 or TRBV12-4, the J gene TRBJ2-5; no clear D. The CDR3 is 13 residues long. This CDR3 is CASSSTNQGTQYF. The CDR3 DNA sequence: TGTGCCAGCAGTTCCACTAACCAAGGGACCCAGTACTTC.

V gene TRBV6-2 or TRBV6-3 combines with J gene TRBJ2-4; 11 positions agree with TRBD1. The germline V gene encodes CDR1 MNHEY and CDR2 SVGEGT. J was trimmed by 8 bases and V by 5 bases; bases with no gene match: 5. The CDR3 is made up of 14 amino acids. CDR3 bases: TGTGCCAGCAGTGTGGACAGGGGGCTCGACATTCAGTACTTC. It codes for CASSVDRGLDIQYF.

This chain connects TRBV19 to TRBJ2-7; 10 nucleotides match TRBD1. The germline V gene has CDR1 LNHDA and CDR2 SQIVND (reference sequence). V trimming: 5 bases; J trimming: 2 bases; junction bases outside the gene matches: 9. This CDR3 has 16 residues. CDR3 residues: CASSVFTGTGAYEQYF. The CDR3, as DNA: TGTGCCAGTAGTGTCTTTACCGGGACAGGGGCCTACGAGCAGTACTTC.

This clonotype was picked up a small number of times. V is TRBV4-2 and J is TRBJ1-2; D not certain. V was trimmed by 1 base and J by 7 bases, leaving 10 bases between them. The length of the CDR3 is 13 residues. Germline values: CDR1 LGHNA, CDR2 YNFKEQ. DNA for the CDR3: TGTGCCAGCAGCCAAGTGGTAAAGGGTGGCTACACCTTC. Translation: CASSQVVKGGYTF.

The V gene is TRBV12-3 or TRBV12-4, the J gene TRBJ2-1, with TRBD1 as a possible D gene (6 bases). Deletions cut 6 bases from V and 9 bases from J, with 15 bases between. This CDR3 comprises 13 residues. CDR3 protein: CASRYPGTLEQFF. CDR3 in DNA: TGTGCCAGCAGATACCCCGGGACACTTGAGCAGTTCTTC.

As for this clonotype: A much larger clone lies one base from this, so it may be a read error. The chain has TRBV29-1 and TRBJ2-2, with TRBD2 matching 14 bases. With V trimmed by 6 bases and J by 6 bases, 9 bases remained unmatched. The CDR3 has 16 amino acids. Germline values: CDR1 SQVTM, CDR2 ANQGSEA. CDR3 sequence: CSVKTGLAGEAGELFF. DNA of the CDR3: TGCAGCGTGAAGACGGGACTAGCGGGAGAGGCCGGGGAGCTGTTTTTT.

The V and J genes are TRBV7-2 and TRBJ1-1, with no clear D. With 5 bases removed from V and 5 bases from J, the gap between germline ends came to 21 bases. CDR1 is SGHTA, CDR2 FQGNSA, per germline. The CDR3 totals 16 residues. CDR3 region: CTSSLMEYQSKTEAFF. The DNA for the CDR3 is TGTACCAGCAGCCTTATGGAGTATCAAAGCAAGACTGAAGCTTTCTTT.

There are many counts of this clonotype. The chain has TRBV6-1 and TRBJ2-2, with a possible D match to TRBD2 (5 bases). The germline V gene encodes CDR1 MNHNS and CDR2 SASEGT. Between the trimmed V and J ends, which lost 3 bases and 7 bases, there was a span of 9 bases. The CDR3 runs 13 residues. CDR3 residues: CASSDAGNGELFF. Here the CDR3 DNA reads TGTGCCAGCAGTGACGCCGGGAACGGGGAGCTGTTTTTT.

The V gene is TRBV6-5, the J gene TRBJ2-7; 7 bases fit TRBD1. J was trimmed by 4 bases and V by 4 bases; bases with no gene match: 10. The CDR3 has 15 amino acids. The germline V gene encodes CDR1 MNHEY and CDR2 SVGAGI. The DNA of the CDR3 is TGTGCCAGCAGTTCGCCCGGGACAGTGAAATACGAGCAGTACTTC. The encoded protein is CASSSPGTVKYEQYF.